This paragraph covers one T cell receptor (beta chain) sequence. Its antigen is unknown. Every TCR beta cDNA library bore unique molecular identifiers. A single record per CDR3 protein comes from TCRdb applying MiXCR to the PCR reads. The table includes roughly 580,000 distinct CDR3 sequences, around 40% detected once. This sample is part of a study of post-analysis software for immune sequencing data. For the study at large: Patients had relapsing-remitting, secondary progressive or progressive-relapsing multiple sclerosis; some lacked subtype. Whole-study findings and limits: Batch-matched samples strongly co-clustered by F measure. Relative to controls, patients had a handful of TRBV segments at higher frequency, with TRBV5-6, TRBV5-1 and TRBV20-1 among these.

Between the trimmed V and J ends, which lost 0 bases and 6 bases, there was a span of 21 bases. The CDR3 is 18 residues long. This receptor was taken from a girl under 18 with multiple sclerosis. The rearrangement joins TRBV12-3 or TRBV12-4 to TRBJ2-1; D gene ambiguous. Sequenced sample: blood. The CDR3 sequence is CASSLASRFGVFSNEQFF. The CDR3 nucleotides are TGTGCCAGCAGTTTAGCATCCAGGTTTGGGGTTTTTAGCAATGAGCAGTTCTTC.